This is a list of T cell receptor beta chains from one sample in a study of early T cells in non-severe SARS-CoV-2 infection. In TCRdb, the 5' RACE reads were re-called with MiXCR into one record per CDR3 protein. The table includes 25,000 to 35,000 distinct CDR3 sequences, less than 7% detected once. The sample was whole blood. These receptors came from an adult who was a healthcare worker with PCR-confirmed SARS-CoV-2 infection or an uninfected control (not recorded which). CDR3s include the opening cysteine and the closing phenylalanine or tryptophan. The order of the fields is J gene, clone size, V gene, D gene, CDR3 DNA, CDR3 protein. A D gene is named only where the DNA matches it firmly. Some rows have no size entry. The others give once, few or many, or a class for an expanded clone.

TRBJ2-1 | many | TRBV2 | TRBD2 | TGTGCCAGCAGCCAAGCGGGAGGAGGATACAATGAGCAGTTCTTC | CASSQAGGGYNEQFF
TRBJ2-2 | many | TRBV7-2 | TRBD2 | TGTGCCAGCAGCGTAACGACTAGCTTCACCGGGGAGCTGTTTTTT | CASSVTTSFTGELFF
TRBJ2-1 | - | TRBV12-3/TRBV12-4 | TRBD2 | TGTGCCAGCAGCCGTAGCGGGGGCAATGAGCAGTTCTTC | CASSRSGGNEQFF
TRBJ1-1 | - | TRBV5-1 | TRBD1 | TGCGCCAGCAGCTTGGCCGGGGGACAGGGTTTTACTGAAGCTTTCTTT | CASSLAGGQGFTEAFF
TRBJ2-7 | - | TRBV5-1 | TRBD2 | TGCGCCAGCAGCTGGACTAGCGGGGGGGCCATCTACGAGCAGTACTTC | CASSWTSGGAIYEQYF
TRBJ1-1 | many | TRBV12-3/TRBV12-4 | - | TGTGCCAGCAGTTTAGGGGGAGCTGAAGCTTTCTTT | CASSLGGAEAFF
TRBJ2-1 | many | TRBV9 | - | TGTGCCAGCAGCCGAGGAGAGTACAATGAGCAGTTCTTC | CASSRGEYNEQFF
TRBJ2-7 | many | TRBV10-3 | - | TGTGCCATCAGTTCTTCCTGGACTGGCTACGAGCAGTACTTC | CAISSSWTGYEQYF
TRBJ1-2 | - | TRBV7-3 | - | TGTGCCAGCAGCCCCGACAGAAACTATGGCTACACCTTC | CASSPDRNYGYTF
TRBJ1-5 | many | TRBV28 | - | TGTGCCAGCATTAACTGGGACTATGGCAATCAGCCCCAGCATTTT | CASINWDYGNQPQHF
TRBJ2-1 | many | TRBV12-3/TRBV12-4 | - | TGTGCCAGCAGTTTAGTTAGGGAAAATGAGCAGTTCTTC | CASSLVRENEQFF
TRBJ2-5 | - | TRBV19 | TRBD2 | TGTGCCAGTAGTAGGAGACTAGCCCAAGAGACCCAGTACTTC | CASSRRLAQETQYF
TRBJ2-2 | many | TRBV7-3 | - | TGTGCCAGCAGCTTAAACCCAGGGGTAGACACCGGGGAGCTGTTTTTT | CASSLNPGVDTGELFF
TRBJ2-4 | many | TRBV6-2/TRBV6-3 | - | TGTGCCAGCAGCAAAGGGGACATTCAGTACTTC | CASSKGDIQYF
TRBJ2-2 | many | TRBV6-1 | - | TGTGCCAGTCGTGGTACGGTTTGGACCGGGGAGCTGTTTTTT | CASRGTVWTGELFF